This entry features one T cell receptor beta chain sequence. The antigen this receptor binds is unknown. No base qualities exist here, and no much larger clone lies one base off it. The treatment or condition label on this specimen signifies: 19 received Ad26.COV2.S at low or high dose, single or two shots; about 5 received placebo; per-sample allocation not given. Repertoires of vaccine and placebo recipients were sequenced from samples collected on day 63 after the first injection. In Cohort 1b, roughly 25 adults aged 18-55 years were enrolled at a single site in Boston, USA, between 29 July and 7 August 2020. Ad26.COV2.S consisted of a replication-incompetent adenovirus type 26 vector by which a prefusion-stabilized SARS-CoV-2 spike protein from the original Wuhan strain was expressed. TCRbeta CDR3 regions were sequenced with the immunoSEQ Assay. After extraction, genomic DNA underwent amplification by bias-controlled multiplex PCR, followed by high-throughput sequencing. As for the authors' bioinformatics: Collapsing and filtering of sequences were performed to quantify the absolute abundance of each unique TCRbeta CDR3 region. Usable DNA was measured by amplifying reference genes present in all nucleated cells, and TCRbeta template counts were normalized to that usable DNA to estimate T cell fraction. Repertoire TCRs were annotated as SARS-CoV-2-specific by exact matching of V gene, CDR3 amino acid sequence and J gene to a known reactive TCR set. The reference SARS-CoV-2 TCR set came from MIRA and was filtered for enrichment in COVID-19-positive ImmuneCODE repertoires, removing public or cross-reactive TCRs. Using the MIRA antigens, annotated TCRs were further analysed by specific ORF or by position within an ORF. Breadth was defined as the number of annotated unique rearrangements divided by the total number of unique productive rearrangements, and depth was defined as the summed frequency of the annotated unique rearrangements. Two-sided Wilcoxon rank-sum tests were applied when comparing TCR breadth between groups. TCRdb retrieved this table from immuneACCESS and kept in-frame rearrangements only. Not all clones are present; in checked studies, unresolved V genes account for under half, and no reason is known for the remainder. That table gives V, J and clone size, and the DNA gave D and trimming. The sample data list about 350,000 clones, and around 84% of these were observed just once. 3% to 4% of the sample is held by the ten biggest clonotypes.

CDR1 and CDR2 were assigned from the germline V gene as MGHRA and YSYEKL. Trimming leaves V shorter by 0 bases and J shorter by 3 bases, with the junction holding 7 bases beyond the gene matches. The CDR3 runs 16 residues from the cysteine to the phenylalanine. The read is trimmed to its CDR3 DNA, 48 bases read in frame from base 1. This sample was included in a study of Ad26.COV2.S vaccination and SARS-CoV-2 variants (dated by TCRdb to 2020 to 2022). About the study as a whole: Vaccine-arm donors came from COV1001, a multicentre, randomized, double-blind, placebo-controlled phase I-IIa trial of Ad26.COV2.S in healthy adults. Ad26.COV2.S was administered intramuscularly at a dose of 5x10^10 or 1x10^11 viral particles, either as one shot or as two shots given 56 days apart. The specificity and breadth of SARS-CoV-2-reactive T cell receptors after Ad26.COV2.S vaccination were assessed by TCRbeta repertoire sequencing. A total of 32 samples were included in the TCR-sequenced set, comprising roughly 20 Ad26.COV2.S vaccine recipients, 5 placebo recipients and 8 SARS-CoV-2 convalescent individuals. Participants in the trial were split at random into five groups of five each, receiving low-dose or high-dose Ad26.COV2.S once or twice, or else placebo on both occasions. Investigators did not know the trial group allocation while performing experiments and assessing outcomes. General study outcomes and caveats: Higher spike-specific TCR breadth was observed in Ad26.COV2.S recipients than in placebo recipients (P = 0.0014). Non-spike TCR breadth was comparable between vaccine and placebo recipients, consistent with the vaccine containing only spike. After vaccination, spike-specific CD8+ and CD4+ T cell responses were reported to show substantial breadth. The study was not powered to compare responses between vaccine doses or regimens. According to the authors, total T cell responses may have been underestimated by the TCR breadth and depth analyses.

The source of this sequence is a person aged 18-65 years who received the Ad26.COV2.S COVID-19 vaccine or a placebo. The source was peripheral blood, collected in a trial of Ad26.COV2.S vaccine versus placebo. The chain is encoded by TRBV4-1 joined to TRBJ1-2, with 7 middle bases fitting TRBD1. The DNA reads TGCGCCAGCAGCCAAGAACATCGGGACAGCCACTATGGCTACACCTTC. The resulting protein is CASSQEHRDSHYGYTF.